This TCR beta chain derives from a study of shared clonotypes between healthy human individuals (dated by TCRdb to the early 2020s). Regarding the research as a whole: The cohort comprised two women and a few men aged 18 to 49 years. For each donor, CD4 naive and CD4 memory were each run on three plates, CD8 naive on two plates, and CD8 memory on one plate. Blood TCR repertoires of four to six healthy adults were deeply sequenced to estimate repertoire size and the extent of clonotype sharing between individuals. Libraries were prepared and TCR repertoires were sequenced by different laboratories using diverse techniques, in order to increase sequencing depth and limit assay-specific biases. Leukapheresis yielded between about 0.8 and 8.9 billion PBMCs per donor. General findings and caveats noted by the study authors: Pairwise subsampling indicated that sequencing depth was expected to affect the degree of clonotype sharing among donors. Higher generation probabilities were observed for clonotypes shared by all four sorted-subset donors than for non-shared clonotypes. Incomplete sequencing was indicated by rarefaction of sorted-subset datasets, despite the large sequencing depth. Across several donors, around 5.4% of naive CD4, roughly 3.3% of naive CD8, around 2.5% of memory CD4, and approximately 0.42% of memory CD8 clonotypes were shared. Larger estimated clonotype richness was generally found for naive subsets than for memory subsets. Sampling was restricted to blood, and TCR repertoires in tissue are likely to differ from TCR repertoires in blood. The genetic and exposure-history diversity represented was limited by the small number of donors.

The donors were healthy, HIV-negative adults with no recently reported acute infections or vaccinations. Every donor was a Caucasian adult residing in Nashville, Tennessee, USA. CD4+ T cells were enriched by magnetic negative selection; naive cells were then positively selected on CD45RA, and the negative fraction formed the memory subset. After blood collection by leukapheresis, PBMCs were isolated using Ficoll-Histopaque density gradient centrifugation and then cryopreserved in the vapor phase of liquid nitrogen. Analytical flow cytometry was used to check the purity and quantity of every magnetically sorted T cell population. Genomic DNA was isolated from every sorted fraction and measured by UV absorbance on a Nanodrop 2000c. Using the deep immunoSEQ assay, TCR CDR3 regions were amplified from genomic DNA by multiplex PCR. Extracted genomic DNA from each cell subset was spread evenly across all wells of several immunoSEQ 96-well plates, with each plate serving as a replicate. Each replicate PCR for sorted subsets received around 200 ng genomic DNA, equal to about 30,000 T cell genomes. Purified libraries were measured with a Qubit 3.0 fluorometer, size-checked on a Bioanalyzer 2100, and measured again with the KAPA Library Quantification kit. Each immunoSEQ 96-well plate was sequenced on its own single-read 150-cycle Illumina NextSeq 550 flow cell. In the source study's methods: Because only junctional sequences without quality scores were contained in the immunoSEQ output, filtering matching that applied to full-length reads could not be performed. Sequences were annotated with PyIR, a Python wrapper for IgBLAST v1.9, and V/J genes and CDR3 were assigned using IMGT germline references. Reads were removed for weak V/J assignments (E-value above 1e-6), missing CDR3, stop codons, out-of-frame junctions, or ambiguous translated residues. A V3J clonotype was defined by an identical inferred V gene, J gene, and CDR3 amino acid sequence. Percentage overlap between repertoires was computed as shared unique clonotypes divided by the size of the smaller repertoire. Repertoire richness was assessed with RTK rarefaction, the Chao1 estimator, and Recon v2.1 estimates of unobserved clonotypes. For all TCRbeta clonotypes obtained by the gDNA method from four donors, generation probabilities were computed with OLGA. TCRdb provides this immuneACCESS table in a form limited to in-frame rearrangements. Some clones are lacking; in checked studies, under half of them reflect an unresolved V gene, and why the rest are absent is not known. V and J calls and clone size are given by that table; D and trimming were obtained from the DNA. The sample table shows 600,000 to 800,000 clones, and roughly two thirds are seen once. 1.8% of the sample belongs to the ten largest clones.

The CDR3 numbers 15 residues from cysteine through phenylalanine. Only the CDR3 region is kept as DNA, spanning 45 bases read in frame from base 1. Deletion took 4 bases off V and 3 bases off J, with a span of 16 bases between the germline ends. CDR1 MNHNS and CDR2 SASEGT are derived from the germline V gene. As for this clone: Its specific antigen is unknown. Base qualities were left out, and no much larger clone turns up one base away.

The TCR sequence derives from a woman aged 25 to 39 in good health. Sequencing was carried out using memory CD4+ T cells sorted from blood. Sample cell subset or site, as interpreted from the label and publication: CD45RA-negative fraction. The sequence is built from TRBV6-1 and TRBJ2-7, with an unclear D gene assignment. The DNA sequence follows: TGTGCCAGCAGTGTAAATCGCGGCGGATTCTACGAGCAGTACTTC. This gives the protein CASSVNRGGFYEQYF.